A selection of T cell receptor beta chains follows, all from one sample in a study of blood T cell repertoires in COVID-19. The table came from immunoSEQ multiplex PCR; TCRdb's copy has only in-frame clones and leaves some out. The sample includes approximately 190,000 clones, 82% of them seen just once. The sample was PBMCs or T cells enriched from blood (not recorded which). The receptors stem from a woman aged 55-69 years with acute COVID-19. Each CDR3 is given with its conserved first and last residue. A D gene is named only where the DNA matches it firmly. Clone size is stated in some rows and not others, as once, few, many or a class when expanded.

V gene	J gene	clone size	D gene	CDR3 protein	CDR3 DNA
TRBV18	TRBJ2-3	-	-	CASSPLRNTDTQYF	TGTGCCAGCTCACCCCTGAGGAACACAGATACGCAGTATTTT
TRBV2	TRBJ2-3	few	TRBD2	CASSDNGGTTDTQYF	TGTGCCAGCAGTGATAACGGGGGGACCACAGATACGCAGTATTTT
TRBV3-1/TRBV3-2	TRBJ2-1	once	-	CASRKEQGGIDEQFF	TGTGCCAGCAGGAAAGAGCAGGGAGGAATTGATGAGCAGTTCTTC
TRBV4-1	TRBJ2-5	-	-	CASSQVSNQETQYF	TGCGCCAGCAGCCAAGTCTCTAACCAAGAGACCCAGTACTTC
TRBV30	TRBJ1-4	-	-	CAWSVGASPYEKLFF	TGTGCCTGGAGTGTAGGGGCTTCTCCCTATGAAAAACTGTTTTTT
TRBV7-6	TRBJ2-3	once	TRBD2	CASTRWTSGKGGGTDTQYF	TGTGCCAGCACTCGGTGGACTAGCGGGAAGGGGGGGGGCACAGATACGCAGTATTTT
TRBV19	TRBJ1-5	-	-	CASHTTLNQPQHF	TGTGCCAGTCACACTACTCTCAATCAGCCCCAGCATTTT
TRBV3-1/TRBV3-2	TRBJ2-7	-	TRBD2	CASSPSSGSYEQYF	TGTGCCAGCAGTCCCTCTAGCGGGAGCTACGAGCAGTACTTC
TRBV12-3/TRBV12-4	TRBJ2-3	-	-	CASSLQGPDTQYF	TGTGCCAGCAGTTTACAGGGCCCAGATACGCAGTATTTT
TRBV11-2	TRBJ2-3	-	TRBD2	CASSLGSGRASDTQYF	TGTGCCAGCAGCTTGGGTAGCGGGAGGGCCTCAGATACGCAGTATTTT
TRBV6-5	TRBJ2-7	-	TRBD1	CASSYNRDSYEQYF	TGTGCCAGCAGTTACAATCGGGACAGCTACGAGCAGTACTTC
TRBV10-1	TRBJ2-5	-	TRBD2	CASSDQTSGQETQYF	TGCGCCAGCAGTGATCAAACTAGCGGTCAAGAGACCCAGTACTTC
TRBV5-1	TRBJ1-1	-	-	CASRQSVGNTEAFF	TGCGCCAGCAGACAGTCGGTGGGGAACACTGAAGCTTTCTTT
TRBV18	TRBJ2-3	-	TRBD1	CASSPRGTGGTDTQYF	TGTGCCAGCTCACCGAGAGGGACAGGGGGTACAGATACGCAGTATTTT
TRBV27	TRBJ2-7	few	-	CASSFEANYEQYF	TGTGCCAGCAGTTTTGAGGCTAACTACGAGCAGTACTTC
TRBV7-2	TRBJ1-5	-	-	CASAPGDHNQPQHF	TGTGCCAGCGCTCCAGGGGATCACAATCAGCCCCAGCATTTT
TRBV4-3	TRBJ2-7	-	TRBD1	CASSQIRWGRDRGFYEQYF	TGCGCCAGCAGCCAGATTAGATGGGGGAGGGACAGGGGATTCTACGAGCAGTACTTC
TRBV12-3/TRBV12-4	TRBJ1-3	-	-	CASSFGQGNTIYF	TGTGCCAGCAGTTTCGGACAGGGAAACACCATATATTTT
TRBV29-1	TRBJ2-7	-	-	CSVEILAGTLYEQYF	TGCAGCGTTGAGATCCTCGCCGGGACACTGTACGAGCAGTACTTC
TRBV3-1/TRBV3-2	TRBJ2-2	-	-	CASSQGGPGRHTGELFF	TGTGCCAGCAGCCAAGGGGGGCCGGGGCGACACACCGGGGAGCTGTTTTTT
TRBV27	TRBJ1-6	-	-	CASRLGGTESPLHF	TGTGCCAGCAGGTTGGGGGGTACGGAATCACCCCTCCACTTT
TRBV18	TRBJ2-7	-	TRBD1	CASSPGQGNIYEQYF	TGTGCCAGCTCACCTGGACAGGGAAATATCTACGAGCAGTACTTC
TRBV19	TRBJ1-3	-	-	CASSRPGPGNTIYF	TGTGCCAGTAGTCGCCCAGGGCCTGGAAACACCATATATTTT
TRBV6-5	TRBJ1-5	once	TRBD1	CASRTGYQPQHF	TGTGCCAGCAGGACAGGGTATCAGCCCCAGCATTTT
TRBV4-3	TRBJ1-4	-	TRBD1	CASSQAFVGQGGTNEKLFF	TGCGCCAGCAGCCAAGCATTTGTGGGACAGGGAGGGACTAATGAAAAACTGTTTTTT
TRBV4-3	TRBJ1-3	once	TRBD1	CASSPGQASSGNTIYF	TGCGCCAGCAGCCCGGGACAGGCGAGCTCTGGAAACACCATATATTTT
TRBV7-2	TRBJ2-3	-	-	CASSPTGTQYF	TGTGCCAGCAGCCCAACTGGTACGCAGTATTTT
TRBV15	TRBJ2-3	-	TRBD2	CATSRDRTSGRAGDTQYF	TGTGCCACCAGCAGAGATCGGACTAGCGGGAGGGCCGGGGATACGCAGTATTTT
TRBV7-9	TRBJ1-2	-	TRBD1	CASTEDRTNYGYTF	TGTGCCAGCACCGAGGACAGGACTAACTATGGCTACACCTTC
TRBV2	TRBJ1-2	-	TRBD1	CASSGQGAHYGYTF	TGTGCCAGCAGCGGACAGGGGGCCCACTATGGCTACACCTTC
TRBV5-1	TRBJ1-2	-	TRBD1	CASSSGQGIGYTF	TGCGCCAGCAGCAGCGGACAGGGTATCGGCTACACCTTC
TRBV3-1/TRBV3-2	TRBJ1-6	-	TRBD1	CASSQEHRGNSPLHF	TGTGCCAGCAGCCAAGAACACAGGGGTAATTCACCCCTCCACTTT
TRBV5-4	TRBJ2-7	few	TRBD2	CASSPPRTSGSGEQYF	TGTGCCAGCAGCCCACCGAGGACTAGCGGGAGTGGCGAGCAGTACTTC
TRBV7-2	TRBJ2-3	-	TRBD2	CASSLEGGRSDTQYF	TGTGCCAGCAGCTTAGAGGGCGGGAGATCAGATACGCAGTATTTT
TRBV6-6	TRBJ1-1	-	-	CASSYGRNEAFF	TGTGCCAGCAGTTATGGGAGAAATGAAGCTTTCTTT
TRBV6-4	TRBJ2-2	-	TRBD1	CASSPTGGTTGELFF	TGTGCCAGCAGTCCGACAGGGGGCACCACCGGGGAGCTGTTTTTT
TRBV7-2	TRBJ2-1	-	TRBD1	CASSIPGQGGNEQFF	TGTGCCAGCAGCATTCCGGGACAGGGGGGGAATGAGCAGTTCTTC
TRBV3-1/TRBV3-2	TRBJ1-6	-	TRBD1	CASSPPKDRGLVYSPLHF	TGTGCCAGCAGCCCACCCAAGGACAGGGGGCTAGTTTATTCACCCCTCCACTTT